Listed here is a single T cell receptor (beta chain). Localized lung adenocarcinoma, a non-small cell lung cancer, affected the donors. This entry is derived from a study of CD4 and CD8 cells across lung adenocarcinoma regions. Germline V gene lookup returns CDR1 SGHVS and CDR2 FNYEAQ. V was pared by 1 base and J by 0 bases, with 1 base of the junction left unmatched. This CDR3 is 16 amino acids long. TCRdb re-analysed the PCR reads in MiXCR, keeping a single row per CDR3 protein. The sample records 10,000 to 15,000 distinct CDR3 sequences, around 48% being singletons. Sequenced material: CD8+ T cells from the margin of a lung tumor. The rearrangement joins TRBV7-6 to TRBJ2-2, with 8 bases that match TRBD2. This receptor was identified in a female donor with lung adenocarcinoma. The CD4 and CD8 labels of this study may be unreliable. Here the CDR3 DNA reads TGTGCCAGCAGCTTAGTAGCGGGGCCGAACACCGGGGAGCTGTTTTTT. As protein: CASSLVAGPNTGELFF.